These 13 T cell receptor beta chains share one sample of origin, sequenced in a study of blood T cell repertoires in COVID-19. The assay was immunoSEQ multiplex PCR, and TCRdb's table has in-frame clones only and misses some. The table has under 200,000 clones, approximately 80% seen once. The sequenced material came from PBMCs or T cells enriched from blood (not recorded which). These receptors were taken from a woman in her fifties or sixties with acute COVID-19.

This rearrangement joins TRBV29-1 to TRBJ2-7; 7 nucleotides align to TRBD1. This CDR3 has 14 amino acids. With 7 bases clipped from V and 4 bases from J, the junction kept 13 bases outside the gene matches. Germline CDR1 SQVTM, CDR2 ANQGSEA. The CDR3 nucleotides are TGCAGCGGCCAAGACAGGGAGTCCCTTTACGAGCAGTACGTC. Protein sequence: CSGQDRESLYEQYV.

This chain links TRBV4-3 with TRBJ1-1, with D hard to call. The germline V gene encodes CDR1 LGHNA and CDR2 YSLEER. The germline V and J ends were trimmed by 4 bases and 4 bases, with 16 bases remaining between them. The CDR3 covers 15 residues. CDR3 in amino acids: CASSPLLSFVTEAFF. The CDR3, as DNA: TGCGCCAGCAGCCCCCTTCTTTCCTTCGTCACTGAAGCTTTCTTT.

The CDR3 is CASSQDRVRANSPLHF. CDR3 DNA: TGCGCCAGCAGCCAAGATCGGGTCAGGGCTAATTCACCCCTCCACTTT. V gene TRBV4-3 combines with J gene TRBJ1-6; D might be TRBD1 (5 bases). V gave up 0 bases and J gave up 6 bases, with 12 bases separating them. The CDR3 length is 16 residues. Germline-derived CDR1 and CDR2 are LGHNA and YSLEER.

The V call is TRBV7-9, the J call TRBJ1-1; D call uncertain. The length of the CDR3 is 13 residues. CDR1 and CDR2 (germline): SEHNR, FQNEAQ (reference sequence). Trimming took 1 base from V and 8 from J, leaving 11 bases between them. This CDR3 reads CASSLGSQPEAFF. The CDR3 region has the DNA TGTGCCAGCAGCTTAGGATCACAACCCGAAGCTTTCTTT.

Written as DNA, the CDR3 is TGTGCCAGTAGTATAGGGGGAGCTGGGAACACTGAAGCTTTCTTT. Amino acid sequence: CASSIGGAGNTEAFF. The V gene is TRBV19, the J gene TRBJ1-1, with D uncertain. The germline V and J ends were trimmed by 1 base and 1 base, with 10 bases remaining between them. The CDR3 length is 15 residues. Germline CDR1 and CDR2: LNHDA and SQIVND (reference sequence).

This chain links TRBV7-2 with TRBJ2-7, with 9 bases that match TRBD1. This CDR3 contains 15 residues. J gave up 1 base and V 4 bases, and 5 bases lay outside the gene matches. The germline CDR1 and CDR2 sequences are SGHTA and FQGNSA. The DNA for the CDR3 is TGTGCCAGCAGCTCCTCCGGGACAGGGTCCTACGAGCAGTACTTC. This sequence encodes CASSSSGTGSYEQYF.

The V and J genes are TRBV4-3 and TRBJ2-4, with D possibly matching TRBD2 (6 bases). The CDR3 sequence is 16 residues long. Germline CDR1 reads LGHNA; CDR2 reads YSLEER. The V gene lost 0 bases and the J gene lost 2 bases, with 11 bases spanning the gap. The CDR3 here is CASSQDGGGPKNIQYF. CDR3 nucleotides: TGCGCCAGCAGCCAAGATGGTGGAGGGCCCAAAAACATTCAGTACTTC.

J is TRBJ1-1 and V is TRBV5-6; 8 bases are shared with TRBD1. V shed 0 bases, J shed 1 base, and the junction held 2 bases outside the gene matches. Germline assignment: CDR1 SGHDT and CDR2 YYEEEE. This CDR3 region has 15 residues. The CDR3, as DNA: TGTGCCAGCAGCTTGGTGGGGACAGGGAACACTGAAGCTTTCTTT. Protein: CASSLVGTGNTEAFF.

The chain uses TRBV19 and TRBJ2-2; the D gene is possibly TRBD1 (6 bases). V was shortened by 7 bases and J by 6 bases, with 15 bases between the two germline ends. Per the germline V gene, CDR1 is LNHDA and CDR2 is SQIVND (reference sequence). This CDR3 comprises 14 residues. CDR3 region: CASIPGQKAGELFF. The CDR3 DNA reads TGTGCCAGTATACCAGGACAGAAAGCCGGGGAGCTGTTTTTT.

The rearrangement joins TRBV12-3 or TRBV12-4 to TRBJ2-2; tentatively, D is TRBD2 (5 bases). V was clipped by 6 bases and J by 8 bases, with 10 bases between them. The CDR3 totals 12 residues. CDR3 sequence reads: CASSRGRGELFF. CDR3 DNA sequence: TGTGCCAGCAGCCGAGGGCGAGGGGAGCTGTTTTTT.

V usage is TRBV28 and J usage is TRBJ1-2; 8 bases are shared with TRBD1. J lost 8 bases, V lost 4 bases, and 15 bases had no gene match. The germline V gene has CDR1 MDHEN and CDR2 SYDVKM. The CDR3 length is 16 residues. The CDR3 DNA follows: TGTGCCAGCAGTTCCTACGCCGCGGACAGGGTCTCCGGCTACACCTTC. It codes for CASSSYAADRVSGYTF.

This clone was counted between two and nine times. The chain employs TRBV29-1 and TRBJ2-7; 7 nucleotides match TRBD1. Germline CDR1 SQVTM, CDR2 ANQGSEA. V shed 4 bases and J 6 bases; nucleotides not matched to a gene: 6. The CDR3 sequence is 12 residues long. This chain's CDR3 is CSVGARDSEQYF. The CDR3 DNA reads TGCAGCGTTGGGGCTAGGGACAGCGAGCAGTACTTC.

The chain recombines TRBV13 with TRBJ2-5, with TRBD2 identical over 14 bases. The CDR3 contains 17 residues. V lost 5 bases, J lost 5 bases, and 10 bases stayed unmatched. Per the germline V gene, CDR1 is PRHDT and CDR2 is FYEKMQ (reference sequence). CDR3 nucleotides: TGTGCCAGCAGCCCGGGACTAGCGGGAGTGGGGGAGGAGACCCAGTACTTC. Translation gives CASSPGLAGVGEETQYF.